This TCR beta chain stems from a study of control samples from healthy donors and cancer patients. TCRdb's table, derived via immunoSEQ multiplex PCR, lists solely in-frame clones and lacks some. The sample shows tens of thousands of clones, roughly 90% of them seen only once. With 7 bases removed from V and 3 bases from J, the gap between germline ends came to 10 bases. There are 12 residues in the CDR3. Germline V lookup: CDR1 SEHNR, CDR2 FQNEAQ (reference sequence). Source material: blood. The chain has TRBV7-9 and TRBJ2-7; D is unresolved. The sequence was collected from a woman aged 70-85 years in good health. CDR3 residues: CASNPGGYEQYF. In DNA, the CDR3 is TGTGCCAGCAACCCAGGCGGCTACGAGCAGTACTTC.